The clone carrying this TCR beta chain was seen a few times. Its antigen is as yet unknown. Trimming took off 9 bases at V and 0 bases at J, with 12 bases between the two ends. The CDR3 contains 15 residues. The use of a sample-barcoded 5' primer and a J-beta primer mix characterized a second PCR of roughly 7 to 12 cycles. Each TCR beta cDNA got a 12-nucleotide random molecular identifier. TCRdb reanalysed the 5' RACE reads using MiXCR and keeps one entry per CDR3 protein. The repertoire holds 750,000 to 950,000 distinct CDR3 sequences, about 29% seen once, with roughly a tenth in the top ten. The sample comes from a study of blood T cells in healthy people across ages. Study findings and constraints: Among long-lived donors, naive CD4+ cells were more numerous and diversity higher than in aged donors.

This same sample was also part of a study on T cells of mothers and their children. That study reports: Each mother yielded more than 9 million TCR beta CDR3 reads. Each child yielded 2.5 million to 3 million reads. Slightly, though not significantly, more overlap was seen in related than in unrelated mother-child pairs.

This clonotype was obtained from a middle-aged woman in good health. The chain employs TRBV23-1 and TRBJ1-6, with D perhaps TRBD1 (6 bases). TRBV23-1 is an ORF, with its function uncertain. The sample was blood. The CDR3 protein is CASGRGSSYNSPLHF. The CDR3 bases are TGCGCCAGTGGAAGGGGGAGCTCCTATAATTCACCCCTCCACTTT.